Listed here is a single T cell receptor (beta chain). The data belong to a study of blood T cells in healthy people across ages. The V segment lost 0 bases and the J segment 2 bases; nucleotides outside the gene matches: 10. The V gene's germline CDR1 is MNHEY and CDR2 SVGEGT. CDR3 length equals 18 residues. Primed by a sample-barcoded 5' primer and a J-beta primer mix, a second PCR proceeded for roughly 7 to 11 cycles. Each CDR3 protein is one row after TCRdb ran MiXCR on the 5' RACE reads. The data hold over a million distinct CDR3 sequences, with approximately 42% observed a single time. Sequenced input: blood. The receptor was derived from a woman in her late teens or twenties in good health. The chain links TRBV6-2 or TRBV6-3 to TRBJ2-1; 7 bases line up with TRBD2. DNA of the CDR3: TGTGCCAGCAGTTACTCCAACCTAGGAGCGGGGCCCTACAATGAGCAGTTCTTC. Protein sequence: CASSYSNLGAGPYNEQFF.